The T cell receptor beta chain described here comes from a study of control samples from healthy donors and cancer patients (dated by TCRdb to 2020 to 2022). V lost 5 bases and J lost 2 bases, and the count of bases not matched to a germline gene is 1. The CDR3 goes from the cysteine to the phenylalanine over 14 residues. Only the CDR3 DNA is retained, 42 bases long and in frame from the first base. Taken from the germline V gene, the CDR1 and CDR2 loops are MDHEN and SYDVKM. Library preparation was by the immunoSEQ multiplex PCR assay. This immuneACCESS table, as held by TCRdb, lists in-frame sequences with V and J called but not all clones. Of the missing ones, under half trace to an unresolved V gene in checked studies; the others have no known cause. The sample data list over 110,000 clones, and over 85% of these were observed just once. In total, the top ten clones hold roughly 10% of the sample.

As for this clone: What this receptor recognizes is not known. One base away there is no much larger clone; base qualities are not given.

This receptor was identified in a man aged 25 to 40 in good health. The sequence joins TRBV28 to TRBJ1-3; TRBD1 aligns with 9 central bases. Sequencing was done on a sample of blood. CDR3 loop: CASSTGGPGNTIYF. The sequence in DNA is TGTGCCAGCAGTACAGGGGGCCCTGGAAACACCATATATTTT. Full variable domain (CDR3 extended with the reference TRBV28 and TRBJ1-3 proteins): DVKVTQSSRYLVKRTGEKVFLECVQDMDHENMFWYRQDPGLGLRLIYFSYDVKMKEKGDIPEGYSVSREKKERFSLILESASTNQTSMYLCASSTGGPGNTIYFGEGSWLTVV.